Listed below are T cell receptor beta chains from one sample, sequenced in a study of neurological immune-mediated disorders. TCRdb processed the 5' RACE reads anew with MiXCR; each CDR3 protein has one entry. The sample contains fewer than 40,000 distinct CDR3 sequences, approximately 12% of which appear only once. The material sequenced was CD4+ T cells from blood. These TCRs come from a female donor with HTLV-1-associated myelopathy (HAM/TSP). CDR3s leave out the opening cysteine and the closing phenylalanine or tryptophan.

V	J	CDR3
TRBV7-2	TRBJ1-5	ASSLGPNQPQH
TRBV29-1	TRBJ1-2	SVEWDRWGYGYT
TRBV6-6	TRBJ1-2	ASNRGAYGYT
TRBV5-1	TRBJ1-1	ASSARTGNTEAF
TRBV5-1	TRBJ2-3	ASRPPGTSTDTQY
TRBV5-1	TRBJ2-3	ASSLLAGGRTDTQY
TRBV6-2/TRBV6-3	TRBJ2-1	ASSGLYNEQF
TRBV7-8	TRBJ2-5	ASSLEGRETQY
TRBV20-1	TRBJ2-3	SVTSGATDTQY
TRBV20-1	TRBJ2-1	SAQGSAGSYNEQF
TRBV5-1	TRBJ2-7	ASSALAGDGEQY
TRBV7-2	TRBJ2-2	ASSLGITGMSGELF
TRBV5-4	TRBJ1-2	ASSHVRASGGENDRYT
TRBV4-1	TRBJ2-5	ASSQEPGGGVNQY
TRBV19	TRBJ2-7	ASSIVPGQRFYEQY
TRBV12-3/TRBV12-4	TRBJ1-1	ASSKDRAWAEAF
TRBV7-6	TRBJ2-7	ASSLRDRGGEQY
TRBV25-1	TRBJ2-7	ASSPANRGVYEQY
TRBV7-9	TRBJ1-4	ASSLDLNEKLF
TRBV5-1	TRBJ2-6	ASSQGPSGANVLT
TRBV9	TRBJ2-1	ASSVEQGNEQF
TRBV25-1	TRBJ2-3	ASSELAGGFTDTQY
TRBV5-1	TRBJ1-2	ASSPTGGGQNYGYT
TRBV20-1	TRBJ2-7	SAYGRDSETYEQY
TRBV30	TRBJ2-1	AYSRGAYNEQF
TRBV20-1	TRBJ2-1	SAREAAYNEQF
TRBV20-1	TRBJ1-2	SAAQGEDGYT
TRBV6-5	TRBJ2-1	ASSPRSGAHEQF
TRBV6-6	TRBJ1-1	ASSLTYTEAF
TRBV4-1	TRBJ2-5	ASSEGRAGQETQY
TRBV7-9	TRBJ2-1	ASSLEGGVYEQF
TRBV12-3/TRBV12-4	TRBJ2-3	ASSLVKDTQY